Below are 24 T cell receptor beta chains sequenced from a single sample in a study of blood T cell repertoires in COVID-19. Profiled with immunoSEQ multiplex PCR; TCRdb holds only in-frame clones, not every one. This table has about 530,000 clones, about 88% appearing once. The specimen was peripheral blood. All receptors come from a woman aged 50 to 60 with COVID-19, enrolled during active disease.

This chain connects TRBV12-3 or TRBV12-4 to TRBJ1-5; 7 bases agree with TRBD1. The V gene end was trimmed by 6 bases and the J gene end by 9 bases; junction bases not matched to a gene: 8. This CDR3 has 13 amino acids. CDR3 region: CASSPTGDGPQHF. The CDR3 nucleotides read TGTGCCAGCAGCCCTACAGGGGATGGGCCCCAGCATTTT.

The chain uses TRBV11-2 and TRBJ2-3; D possibly corresponds to TRBD2 (6 bases). With 2 bases removed from V and 0 bases from J, the gap between germline ends came to 12 bases. CDR3 length: 16 amino acids. CDR1 SGHAT and CDR2 FQNNGV come from the germline V gene. CDR3 protein: CASSLNPGTSTDTQYF. CDR3 in DNA: TGTGCCAGCAGCTTAAATCCAGGGACTAGCACAGATACGCAGTATTTT.

The V and J genes are TRBV6-1 and TRBJ1-1, with 9 bases fitting TRBD1. CDR1 is MNHNS, CDR2 SASEGT, per germline. With V trimmed by 2 bases and J by 9 bases, 7 bases remained unmatched. The CDR3 has 14 residues. The CDR3 coding sequence is TGTGCCAGCAGTGAATGGGGACAGGGAGAGAAAGCTTTCTTT. The encoded protein is CASSEWGQGEKAFF.

The chain employs TRBV27 and TRBJ2-1; 8 nucleotides agree with TRBD1. Germline CDR1 reads MNHEY; CDR2 reads SMNVEV (reference sequence). The CDR3 is 14 amino acids. J gave up 7 bases and V 2 bases, and 4 bases lay outside the gene matches. The CDR3 nucleotides are TGTGCCAGCAGTTTAGAGACAGGGGAAAATGAGCAGTTCTTC. This translates into CASSLETGENEQFF.

This chain joins TRBV7-9 and TRBJ1-4, with 7 bases lining up with TRBD1. The CDR3 sequence is 18 residues long. The trim removed 5 bases at V and 2 bases at J, leaving 14 bases unmatched. Germline CDR1 and CDR2: SEHNR and FQNEAQ (reference sequence). CDR3 sequence (DNA): TGTGCCAGCAGCCTCTTCCTCACAGGGGATTACACTAATGAAAAACTGTTTTTT. Its translation is CASSLFLTGDYTNEKLFF.

V usage is TRBV5-8 and J usage is TRBJ2-7; no firm D call. The germline gives CDR1 SGHTS, CDR2 YDEGEE. The CDR3 covers 13 residues. V dropped 1 base and J dropped 2 bases, with 7 bases sitting between them. The CDR3 loop reads CASSLTSAYEQYF. The DNA for the CDR3 is TGTGCCAGCAGCTTGACTTCGGCCTACGAGCAGTACTTC.

This CDR3 is CASSLGRLRSDYEQYF. The CDR3 nucleotides read TGTGCCAGCAGCTTAGGACGGCTGCGGTCGGACTACGAGCAGTACTTC. V is TRBV13 and J is TRBJ2-7; D ambiguous. Germline CDR1 and CDR2: PRHDT and FYEKMQ (reference sequence). V shed 0 bases and J shed 3 bases, with 15 bases lying between them. The CDR3 covers 16 residues.

This chain connects TRBV28 to TRBJ1-5; 7 bases match TRBD1. J gave up 4 bases and V 3 bases, and 6 bases lay outside the gene matches. The CDR3 is 15 amino acids. The germline CDR1 and CDR2 sequences are MDHEN and SYDVKM. CDR3 residues: CASSLPTGRNQPQHF. CDR3 coding DNA: TGTGCCAGCAGTTTGCCGACAGGGAGAAATCAGCCCCAGCATTTT.

This clone turned up a few times. The chain combines TRBV7-3 with TRBJ1-2; 7 bases align to TRBD1. The V segment lost 0 bases and the J segment 6 bases; nucleotides outside the gene matches: 4. This CDR3 spans 14 amino acids. Germline V gene data show CDR1 as SGHTA and CDR2 as FQGTGA. Here the CDR3 reads CASSLTGGAHGYTF. The CDR3 nucleotides read TGTGCCAGCAGCTTAACAGGGGGCGCCCATGGCTACACCTTC.

A few counts support this clone. The rearrangement uses TRBV5-1 and TRBJ1-1; D possibly corresponds to TRBD1 (5 bases). With 0 bases removed from V and 4 bases from J, the gap between germline ends came to 10 bases. The length of the CDR3 is 14 residues. Germline lookup yields CDR1 SGHRS and CDR2 YFSETQ. CDR3 nucleotides: TGCGCCAGCAGCTTGGAGGGGTGGAGCACTGAAGCTTTCTTT. This sequence encodes CASSLEGWSTEAFF.

This sequence joins TRBV11-2 and TRBJ2-7, with D tentatively TRBD1 (5 bases). V was trimmed by 5 bases and J by 0 bases, leaving 11 bases between them. Germline V lookup: CDR1 SGHAT, CDR2 FQNNGV. The CDR3 runs 14 residues. The CDR3 reads CASSLRAVSYEQYF. Here the CDR3 DNA reads TGTGCCAGCAGCCTCAGGGCGGTCTCCTACGAGCAGTACTTC.

Regarding this clone: One end of the junction varies from germline; a read error may be responsible. This chain uses TRBV27 with TRBJ1-1; tentatively, D is TRBD1 (6 bases). The CDR3 has 13 residues. Germline values: CDR1 MNHEY, CDR2 SMNVEV (reference sequence). In nucleotides, the CDR3 is TGTGCCAGCAGTTCAGACCGGGACACAGAAGCTTTCTTT. It translates to CASSSDRDTEAFF.

This clone was seen more than once but under ten times. This may stem from a read error, because a much larger clone lies one nucleotide away. Other DNA sequences of this sample code for an identical CDR3. The chain uses TRBV12-3 or TRBV12-4 and TRBJ1-1, with D possibly TRBD1 on 5 matching bases. V was cut by 2 bases and J by 1 base, with 5 bases left in between. The CDR3 runs 13 residues. CDR3 sequence: CASSLQGNTEAFF. CDR3 DNA sequence: TGTGCCAGCAGTTTACAGGGGAACACTGAAGCTTTCTTT.

The chain combines TRBV5-1 with TRBJ2-1; 11 bases are shared with TRBD2. The germline V gene has CDR1 SGHRS and CDR2 YFSETQ. Trimming took 1 base from V and 9 from J; bases not matched to a gene: 12. The CDR3 contains 17 residues. The CDR3, as DNA: TGCGCCAGCAGCTTGACTAGCGGGGGCCTAGGGGTAGGTGAGCAGTTCTTC. Protein product: CASSLTSGGLGVGEQFF.

This clone occurred once. The chain joins TRBV14 to TRBJ1-1; TRBD1 matches at 12 bases. The CDR3 runs to 17 residues. V lost 3 bases, J lost 6 bases, and 11 bases stayed unmatched. Per germline, CDR1 SGHDN and CDR2 FVKESK. CDR3 region: CASSHSGTGGPEPEAFF. The DNA for the CDR3 is TGTGCCAGCAGCCACTCCGGGACAGGGGGCCCCGAGCCTGAAGCTTTCTTT.

The chain combines TRBV11-3 with TRBJ1-1; D might be TRBD1 (6 bases). V dropped 4 bases and J dropped 1 base, with 13 bases sitting between them. Germline loops: CDR1 SGHNT, CDR2 YENEEA. There are 15 residues in the CDR3. CDR3 amino acids: CASSSGSTGNTEAFF. CDR3 bases: TGTGCCAGCAGCTCCGGTTCGACAGGGAACACTGAAGCTTTCTTT.

This chain's CDR3 is CACRDRGLDNSPLHF. CDR3 bases: TGTGCCTGCCGGGACAGGGGCCTGGATAATTCACCCCTCCACTTT. This chain uses TRBV30 with TRBJ1-6; TRBD1 aligns across 10 bases. Losses at the gene ends were 6 bases for V and 5 bases for J; bases not matched to a gene: 7. The CDR3 is 15 residues long. Per germline, CDR1 GTSNPN and CDR2 SVGIG (reference sequence).

This clone was found a few times. The genes are TRBV4-1 and TRBJ1-5, with a weak D call TRBD1 (5 bases). Germline V gives CDR1 MGHRA, CDR2 YSYEKL. The CDR3 runs 16 residues. Trimming took 4 bases from V and 4 from J, leaving 17 bases between them. In DNA form, the CDR3 reads TGCGCCAGCAGCCCTCACAGTGACAGAGCGAATCAGCCCCAGCATTTT. Its protein product is CASSPHSDRANQPQHF.

This chain uses TRBV15 with TRBJ2-4; 7 bases are shared with TRBD2. Germline CDR1 and CDR2: LNHNV and YYDKDF (reference sequence). Trimming took 1 base from V and 6 from J; bases not matched to a gene: 12. This CDR3 has 17 residues. CDR3 bases: TGTGCCACCAGCAGAGGATTCGAGGGAGGGTTGATAAACATTCAGTACTTC. Its translation is CATSRGFEGGLINIQYF.

This chain's CDR3 is CASSGPQGKAFF. DNA of the CDR3: TGTGCCAGCAGTGGCCCGCAGGGAAAAGCTTTCTTT. The chain uses TRBV6-2 or TRBV6-3 and TRBJ1-1; the D gene is possibly TRBD1 (5 bases). CDR1 is MNHEY and CDR2 is SVGEGT in the germline V gene. This CDR3 has 12 residues. V was shortened by 5 bases and J by 9 bases, with 13 bases between the two germline ends.

V and J are TRBV6-6 and TRBJ1-5; 8 bases agree with TRBD1. Trimming removed 4 bases from V and 4 bases from J; junction bases left unmatched: 6. The CDR3 length is 15 residues. Germline CDR1 MNHNY, CDR2 SVGAGI (reference sequence). CDR3 coding DNA: TGTGCCAGCAGTTTAGGACAGGGAGATAATCAGCCCCAGCATTTT. Protein product: CASSLGQGDNQPQHF.

This chain joins TRBV27 and TRBJ1-1; D is possibly TRBD1 (6 bases). Trimming removed 2 bases from V and 1 base from J, with 17 bases in between. CDR3 size: 17 residues. Looked up from germline, CDR1 is MNHEY and CDR2 is SMNVEV (reference sequence). CDR3 DNA sequence: TGTGCCAGCAGTTTAATTTCGGGGGGCTTAAAGAACACTGAAGCTTTCTTT. Amino acids: CASSLISGGLKNTEAFF.

This clone was recorded only once. CDR3 sequence (DNA): TGTGCCAGTAGTACCCTCTTCGGGGGTCAGAATGAGCAGTTCTTC. Its protein is CASSTLFGGQNEQFF. The rearrangement uses TRBV19 and TRBJ2-1; the D gene is possibly TRBD2 (6 bases). CDR3 length: 15 residues. Trimming stripped 4 bases from V and 7 bases from J, with 17 bases between. Germline V gives CDR1 LNHDA, CDR2 SQIVND (reference sequence).

This chain uses TRBV19 with TRBJ2-3, with 7 bases fitting TRBD1. Germline V gene sequence: CDR1 LNHDA, CDR2 SQIVND (reference sequence). V was pared by 6 bases and J by 3 bases, with 6 bases of the junction left unmatched. This CDR3 contains 14 residues. The CDR3 DNA reads as TGTGCCAGTAGAGAGACAGGGTATACAGATACGCAGTATTTT. Translating it yields CASRETGYTDTQYF.